This is a list of T cell receptor beta chains from one sample in a study of T cells in Graves' hyperthyroidism and ophthalmopathy. TCRdb independently ran MiXCR on the multiplex PCR reads; one entry per CDR3 protein. This table has approximately 530,000 distinct CDR3 sequences, approximately 15% appearing once. The specimen was blood. All receptors come from a woman under 30 with Graves' hyperthyroidism. The CDR3 runs from the conserved cysteine through the conserved F or W. Fields, in order: clone size, V gene, D gene, J gene, CDR3 DNA, CDR3 protein. The D gene is left open where the match is weak. Expanded clones are given a class, and other clones once, few, many or no size at all.

size: NA; V: TRBV28; D: NA; J: TRBJ2-7; DNA: TGTGCCAGCAGTTTACTAAGGAGCTCCTACGAGCAGTACTTC; CDR3: CASSLLRSSYEQYF
size: many; V: TRBV20-1; D: NA; J: TRBJ2-3; DNA: TGCAGTGCTAACAAGCCGGTGGGCACAGATACGCAGTATTTT; CDR3: CSANKPVGTDTQYF
size: many; V: TRBV5-1; D: NA; J: TRBJ2-4; DNA: TGCGCCAGCAGCTTGTGGGAACAGGGAAACGCCAAAAACATTCAGTACTTC; CDR3: CASSLWEQGNAKNIQYF
size: once; V: TRBV28; D: NA; J: TRBJ2-4; DNA: TGTGCCAGCAGTTTTTGGTTAACCAAAAACATTCAGTACTTC; CDR3: CASSFWLTKNIQYF
size: many; V: TRBV9; D: NA; J: TRBJ1-1; DNA: TGTGCCAGCAGCGCCGGACAGCCCATGAACACTGAAGCTTTCTTT; CDR3: CASSAGQPMNTEAFF
size: many; V: TRBV11-2; D: NA; J: TRBJ2-1; DNA: TGTGCCAGCAGCCTAGAGAGGGGCGCCGGTGAGCAGTTCTTC; CDR3: CASSLERGAGEQFF
size: many; V: TRBV12-3/TRBV12-4; D: TRBD1; J: TRBJ1-1; DNA: TGTGCCAGCACTCCCTTGGGACAGAGATCTGAAGCTTTCTTT; CDR3: CASTPLGQRSEAFF
size: many; V: TRBV6-2/TRBV6-3; D: NA; J: TRBJ1-1; DNA: TGTGCCAGCAGTCCCCCAGGTCAACAGGGTCGAACTGAAGCTTTCTTT; CDR3: CASSPPGQQGRTEAFF
size: many; V: TRBV12-3/TRBV12-4; D: NA; J: TRBJ1-5; DNA: TGTGCCAGCAGCACCCGGGGGGGGATCGGACAGCCCCAGCATTTT; CDR3: CASSTRGGIGQPQHF
size: many; V: TRBV24-1; D: NA; J: TRBJ2-1; DNA: TGTGCCACCAGTGATTACCTAGGGGACAATGAGCAGTTCTTC; CDR3: CATSDYLGDNEQFF
size: few; V: TRBV19; D: TRBD2; J: TRBJ2-1; DNA: TGTGCCAGTAGTCACCTAGCGGGAGGCCACAATGAGCAGTTCTTC; CDR3: CASSHLAGGHNEQFF
size: many; V: TRBV7-2; D: TRBD2; J: TRBJ2-7; DNA: TGTGCCAGCAGCTTAGATTTTGGCGGGGGGGGCTACGAGCAGTACTTC; CDR3: CASSLDFGGGGYEQYF
size: NA; V: TRBV6-1; D: NA; J: TRBJ1-4; DNA: TGTGCCAGCAGTTATTTGCCGGGGCCCGGCGAAAAACTGTTTTTT; CDR3: CASSYLPGPGEKLFF
size: many; V: TRBV7-2; D: NA; J: TRBJ2-5; DNA: TGTGCCAGCAGCAACAACGCCGGGACATTAGAGACCCAGTACTTC; CDR3: CASSNNAGTLETQYF
size: NA; V: TRBV10-3; D: NA; J: TRBJ2-7; DNA: TGTGCCATCAGTCCTGGGGGGGCAGCGTCCTACGAGCAGTACTTC; CDR3: CAISPGGAASYEQYF
size: NA; V: TRBV5-1; D: NA; J: TRBJ2-1; DNA: TGCGCCAGCAGCTTTACGGGACCCAGCGAGCAGTTCTTC; CDR3: CASSFTGPSEQFF
size: NA; V: TRBV12-3/TRBV12-4; D: NA; J: TRBJ2-2; DNA: TGTGCCAGCAGCCCTAGGGGGGAAACCGGGGAGCTGTTTTTT; CDR3: CASSPRGETGELFF
size: NA; V: TRBV19; D: NA; J: TRBJ2-7; DNA: TGTGCCAGTAGTATAACCGGGACGGAAACCTACGAGCAGTACTTC; CDR3: CASSITGTETYEQYF
size: NA; V: TRBV7-9; D: TRBD1; J: TRBJ1-6; DNA: TGTGCCAGCAGCTCGGGACAGGGCATAGGGTCACCCCTCCACTTT; CDR3: CASSSGQGIGSPLHF
size: few; V: TRBV6-6; D: TRBD2; J: TRBJ2-3; DNA: TGTGCCAGCAGTTACTCTTTAGGACTAGCAGGAGATACGCAGTATTTT; CDR3: CASSYSLGLAGDTQYF
size: many; V: TRBV20-1; D: TRBD2; J: TRBJ2-7; DNA: TGCAGTGCTAGACTAGCGGGAGGTTCCCTATTTACCTACGAGCAGTACTTC; CDR3: CSARLAGGSLFTYEQYF
size: NA; V: TRBV15; D: TRBD1; J: TRBJ2-5; DNA: TGTGCCACCAGCAGAGCAACAGGGGACATAGAGACCCTGTACTTC; CDR3: CATSRATGDIETLYF
size: few; V: TRBV29-1; D: NA; J: TRBJ1-2; DNA: TGCAGCGTTGAGTTTTTAGTACATTCGGTGAGGGGCTACACCTTC; CDR3: CSVEFLVHSVRGYTF
size: NA; V: TRBV19; D: TRBD2; J: TRBJ2-7; DNA: TGTGCCAGTAGTATTTTTAGCGGGAGCAACGAGCAGTACTTC; CDR3: CASSIFSGSNEQYF
size: few; V: TRBV12-3/TRBV12-4; D: NA; J: TRBJ2-7; DNA: TGTGCCAGCAGTTTAGGGGCCCCGTCCTACGAGCAGTACTTC; CDR3: CASSLGAPSYEQYF
size: many; V: TRBV2; D: NA; J: TRBJ2-2; DNA: TGTGCCAGCAACGTGGGGGCGAACACCGGGGAGCTGTTTTTT; CDR3: CASNVGANTGELFF
size: many; V: TRBV28; D: TRBD2; J: TRBJ2-7; DNA: TGTGCCAGCCGACTAGCGGGAGCCATCTACGAGCAGTACTTC; CDR3: CASRLAGAIYEQYF
size: many; V: TRBV24-1; D: NA; J: TRBJ1-2; DNA: TGTGCCACCAGTGAGGCCGGGCCGGGGGGAGACTATGGCTACACCTTC; CDR3: CATSEAGPGGDYGYTF
size: NA; V: TRBV3-1; D: NA; J: TRBJ2-5; DNA: TGTGCCAGCAGCAAAAAGCGGAAGTTTCAAGAGACCCAGTACTTC; CDR3: CASSKKRKFQETQYF
size: few; V: TRBV20-1; D: NA; J: TRBJ2-2; DNA: TGCAGTGCTAGAGACCTTCTTAGCCCGCGAACCACCGGGGAGCTGTTTTTT; CDR3: CSARDLLSPRTTGELFF
size: NA; V: TRBV19; D: NA; J: TRBJ2-1; DNA: TGTGCCAGTAGCTCAACAGGTACTAGCAATGGCAATGAGCAGTTCTTC; CDR3: CASSSTGTSNGNEQFF
size: many; V: TRBV20-1; D: NA; J: TRBJ2-3; DNA: TGCAGTGCTTGGTCAGATACGCAGTATTTT; CDR3: CSAWSDTQYF
size: many; V: TRBV5-1; D: NA; J: TRBJ2-7; DNA: TGCGCCAGCAGCTTGGATCTATTTAACGAGCAGTACTTC; CDR3: CASSLDLFNEQYF